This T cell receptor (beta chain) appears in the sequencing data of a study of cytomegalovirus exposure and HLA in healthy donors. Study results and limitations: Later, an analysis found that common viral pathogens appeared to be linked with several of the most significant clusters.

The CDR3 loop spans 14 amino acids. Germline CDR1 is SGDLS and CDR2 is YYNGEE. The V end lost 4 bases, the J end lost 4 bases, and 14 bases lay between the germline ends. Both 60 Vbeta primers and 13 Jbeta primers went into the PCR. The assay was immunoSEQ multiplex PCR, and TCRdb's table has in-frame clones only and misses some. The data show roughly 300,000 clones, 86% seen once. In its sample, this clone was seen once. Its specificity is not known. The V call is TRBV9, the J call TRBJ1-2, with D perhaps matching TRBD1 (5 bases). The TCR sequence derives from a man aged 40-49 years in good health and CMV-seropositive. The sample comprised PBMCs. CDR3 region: CASSRGGDGYGYTF. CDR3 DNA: TGTGCCAGCAGCCGGGGGGGGGACGGCTATGGCTACACCTTC.